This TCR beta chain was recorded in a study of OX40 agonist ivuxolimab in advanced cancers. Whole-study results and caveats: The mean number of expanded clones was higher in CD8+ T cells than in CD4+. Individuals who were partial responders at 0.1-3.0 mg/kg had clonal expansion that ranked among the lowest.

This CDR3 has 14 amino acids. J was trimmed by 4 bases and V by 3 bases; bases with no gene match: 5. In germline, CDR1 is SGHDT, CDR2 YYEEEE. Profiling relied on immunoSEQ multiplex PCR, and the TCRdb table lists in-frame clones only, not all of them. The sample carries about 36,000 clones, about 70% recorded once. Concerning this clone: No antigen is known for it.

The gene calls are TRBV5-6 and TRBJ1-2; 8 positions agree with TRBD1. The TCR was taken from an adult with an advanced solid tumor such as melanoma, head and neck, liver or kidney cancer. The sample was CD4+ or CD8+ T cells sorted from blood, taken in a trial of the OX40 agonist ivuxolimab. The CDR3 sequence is CASSSLDRGYGYTF. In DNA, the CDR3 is TGTGCCAGCAGCTCCTTAGACAGGGGCTATGGCTACACCTTC.